A single sample gave rise to the 13 T cell receptor beta chains below, sequenced in a study of regulatory T cells in long-lasting Graves disease. Time point meaning: newly diagnosed GD, antithyroid drugs for less than 3 months. PBMCs were the source of the RNA used for TCR sequencing. Arm-PCR of CDR3 regions and iRepertoire HTBI primers were the basis on which TCR beta libraries were built. TCRdb re-called the multiplex PCR reads with MiXCR, one entry per CDR3 protein. This table has over 350,000 distinct CDR3 sequences, approximately 15% appearing once. These data are also associated with another study on T cells in Graves' hyperthyroidism and ophthalmopathy.

The sequencing here drew on peripheral blood mononuclear cells (PBMCs), taken at new diagnosis, from a patient treated with antithyroid drugs. The receptors derive from a woman in her forties or fifties with Graves disease.

This clonotype was observed many times. V usage is TRBV6-2 or TRBV6-3 and J usage is TRBJ1-5; D not certain. Germline V gene data show CDR1 as MNHEY and CDR2 as SVGEGT. The CDR3 sequence is 15 residues long. V was shortened by 2 bases and J by 3 bases, with 11 bases between the two germline ends. This CDR3 is CASSYLGKINQPQHF. The DNA of the CDR3 is TGTGCCAGCAGTTACCTGGGAAAGATCAATCAGCCCCAGCATTTT.

There are a few counts of this clonotype. The chain joins TRBV5-6 to TRBJ1-1; 9 bases align to TRBD1. There are 16 residues in the CDR3. The germline CDR1 and CDR2 sequences are SGHDT and YYEEEE. The V gene end was trimmed by 2 bases and the J gene end by 3 bases; junction bases not matched to a gene: 8. The CDR3 here is CASSFTGGFRDTEAFF. CDR3 in DNA: TGTGCCAGCAGCTTTACAGGGGGCTTTCGGGACACTGAAGCTTTCTTT.

J is TRBJ2-1 and V is TRBV10-3; 13 bases align to TRBD2. The CDR3 has 15 amino acids. CDR1 and CDR2 (germline): ENHRY, SYGVKD. V shed 2 bases and J 8 bases; nucleotides not matched to a gene: 3. CDR3 sequence reads: CAISEGLAGADEQFF. In nucleotides, the CDR3 is TGTGCCATCAGTGAGGGACTAGCGGGAGCCGATGAGCAGTTCTTC.

In its sample, this clonotype was seen many times. The chain joins TRBV11-2 to TRBJ2-7, with D possibly being TRBD2 (5 bases). V was cut by 1 base and J by 6 bases, with 13 bases left in between. The germline gives CDR1 SGHAT, CDR2 FQNNGV. CDR3 length: 14 amino acids. The CDR3 reads CASSLAGLASEQYF. The CDR3 DNA reads TGTGCCAGCAGCTTAGCTGGGCTAGCTAGCGAGCAGTACTTC. Variable domain in full (rest from reference TRBV11-2 and TRBJ2-7): EAGVAQSPRYKIIEKRQSVAFWCNPISGHATLYWYQQILGQGPKLLIQFQNNGVVDDSQLPKDRFSAERLKGVDSTLKIQPAKLEDSAVYLCASSLAGLASEQYFGPGTRLTVT.

The sample holds many counts of this clonotype. The rearrangement uses TRBV27 and TRBJ2-3, with 9 positions matching TRBD2. CDR1 MNHEY and CDR2 SMNVEV come from the germline V gene (reference sequence). The trim removed 6 bases at V and 4 bases at J, leaving 11 bases unmatched. The length of the CDR3 is 16 residues. The CDR3 region is CASSPIGGRAADTQYF. CDR3 nucleotides: TGTGCCAGCAGCCCTATAGGCGGGAGGGCCGCAGATACGCAGTATTTT.

In the case of this clonotype: A read error is possible here, since a much larger clone lies one base away. The chain joins TRBV11-2 to TRBJ2-3; weak D call: TRBD2 (7 bases). The closer fit of TRBJ2-5 to the DNA end suggests the J call may be wrong. CDR3 length equals 14 residues. Germline values: CDR1 SGHAT, CDR2 FQNNGV. The CDR3 DNA reads TGTGCCAGCAGGGACCTAGCGGAGGGGGGGACCCAGTACTTC. Translated: CASRDLAEGGTQYF.

J is TRBJ1-1 and V is TRBV10-2, with TRBD1 identical over 9 bases. CDR1 is WSHSY and CDR2 is SAAADI in the germline V gene. The CDR3 runs 15 residues. The J segment lost 9 bases and the V segment lost 4 bases, leaving 12 bases of the junction unmatched. The CDR3 DNA is TGCGCCAGCAGTGTGCCGGGACAGGGAATCTCTCAAGCTTTCTTT. Protein sequence: CASSVPGQGISQAFF.

V usage is TRBV5-1 and J usage is TRBJ2-5; D assignment may be TRBD1 or TRBD2 (5 bases each). The CDR3 has 15 amino acids. The germline V gene encodes CDR1 SGHRS and CDR2 YFSETQ. V was shortened by 4 bases and J by 5 bases, with 18 bases between the two germline ends. The CDR3 sequence: CASSHQDRGGETQYF. CDR3 nucleotides: TGCGCCAGCAGCCATCAAGACCGGGGCGGGGAGACCCAGTACTTC.

On this clonotype itself: With a much larger clone just one base away, this may be a read error. V usage is TRBV6-1 and J usage is TRBJ2-7, with D possibly being TRBD1 or TRBD2 (5 bases each). This CDR3 comprises 15 residues. V was pared by 4 bases and J by 2 bases, with 15 bases between. Per germline, CDR1 MNHNS and CDR2 SASEGT. CDR3 coding DNA: TGTGCCAGCAGTGTGGCGCGAGGGGTTACCTACGAGCAGTACTTC. Protein product: CASSVARGVTYEQYF.

There are many counts of this clonotype. The chain links TRBV5-1 to TRBJ2-3; D possibly corresponds to TRBD1 (6 bases). The germline gives CDR1 SGHRS, CDR2 YFSETQ. Trimming pared 0 bases from V and 3 bases from J, leaving 11 bases between. The CDR3 is 15 amino acids. As DNA, the CDR3 is TGCGCCAGCAGCTTGGCAGGGGTGGAAACAGATACGCAGTATTTT. It translates to CASSLAGVETDTQYF. The full variable domain, its missing parts supplied by reference TRBV5-1 and TRBJ2-3, is KAGVTQTPRYLIKTRGQQVTLSCSPISGHRSVSWYQQTPGQGLQFLFEYFSETQRNKGNFPGRFSGRQFSNSRSEMNVSTLELGDSALYLCASSLAGVETDTQYFGPGTRLTVL.

This clonotype appeared many times. The CDR3 DNA follows: TGCGCCAGCAGCTTGCCTGGTGGGCGCCCGAGCACCGGGGAGCTGTTTTTT. Translating gives CASSLPGGRPSTGELFF. The V call is TRBV5-1, the J call TRBJ2-2; no reliable D call. V was shortened by 1 base and J by 4 bases, with 17 bases between the two germline ends. The CDR3 runs 17 residues. Germline V gives CDR1 SGHRS, CDR2 YFSETQ.

The chain links TRBV15 to TRBJ2-3, with 7 bases aligning to TRBD1. The end of the DNA fits TRBJ2-7 better, so the J call may be wrong. The CDR3 sequence is 15 residues long. Germline V gives CDR1 LNHNV, CDR2 YYDKDF (reference sequence). The CDR3 spells CATSQRDSPTYEQYF. CDR3 DNA: TGTGCCACCAGCCAACGGGACAGCCCAACTTACGAGCAGTACTTC.

This clonotype was seen more than once but under ten times. The chain recombines TRBV7-2 with TRBJ1-4, with a possible D match to TRBD1 (6 bases). Germline V gene lookup returns CDR1 SGHTA and CDR2 FQGNSA. This CDR3 has 13 amino acids. The V gene lost 1 base and the J gene lost 8 bases, with 8 bases spanning the gap. CDR3 DNA: TGTGCCAGCAGCTTAGGACAGGAGGAAAAACTGTTTTTT. This sequence encodes CASSLGQEEKLFF.